What follows describes a single T cell receptor (beta chain). Its specific antigen is unknown. Base-call qualities are not available, and no considerably larger clone is one nucleotide away. Library preparation was by the immunoSEQ multiplex PCR assay. In most patients, genomic DNA was isolated using the Qiagen DNeasy Blood and Tissue Kit and sent frozen to Adaptive Biotechnologies for TCR sequencing. For most patients, genomic DNA was subjected to high-throughput TCR-beta CDR3 sequencing by Adaptive Biotechnologies. In the original analysis: TCR sequencing data were retrieved from Adaptive's ImmunoSEQ software for 18 patients, whereas three other patients were processed with MiXCR and VDJtools. To correct CD4 versus CD8 sorting errors, any sequence found in both subsets at a frequency ratio below 5:1 was removed. CDR3 nucleotide sequences shared between donor and recipient were removed because their origin could not be assigned. To count as alloreactive, a clone needed at least 2-fold expansion over unstimulated cells and a minimum CFSE-low frequency of 0.002% (template counts) or 0.001% (read counts). A clone was considered mappable if detected in the sequenced pre-transplant spleen, lymph node, or MLR CFSE-low populations of the donor or recipient. Cumulative frequency of alloreactive clones was calculated as a percentage of all sequences weighted by copy number. TCRdb obtained this table from immuneACCESS and retained in-frame rearrangements with V and J assigned. These tables miss some clones; where compared with another copy, unresolved V genes account for less than half of the shortfall, and the remainder is unexplained. V, J and clone size reflect that table, while D and trimming were determined from the DNA. The table for this sample lists some 62,000 clones; 85% to 95% of them were counted only once. The ten largest clones take up about 1.7% of the sample.

V and J are truncated by 4 bases and 0 bases respectively, leaving an intervening sequence of 12 bases. CDR1 LGHNA and CDR2 YSLEER are derived from the germline V gene. The CDR3 runs 16 amino acids, cysteine and phenylalanine included. Only the CDR3 part of the read is kept: 48 bases, read in frame from the first base. This sample is drawn from a study of graft-versus-host responses after intestinal transplantation (dated by TCRdb to about 2021). Background on the whole study: The transplants that recipients received were multivisceral, liver-intestinal, or isolated intestinal. Every recipient was given anti-thymocyte globulin induction, followed by 3 to 4 years of maintenance tacrolimus and steroids. Bulk TCR-beta CDR3 sequencing was used to track graft-versus-host and host-versus-graft alloreactive T cell clones in the graft, circulation and bone marrow after intestinal transplantation. Alloreactive clones were identified by sequencing pre-transplant mixed lymphocyte reaction products and comparing these products with unstimulated pre-transplant donor and recipient T cells. A cohort of 24 intestinal transplant recipients, including one retransplant, was enrolled, and a few patients lacking pretransplant specimens were excluded. Donor T cell macrochimerism was defined as a peak of at least 4% donor T cells among recipient peripheral blood mononuclear cells. Instead of going to the commercial service, samples from a few later patients were sequenced in-house on an Illumina MiSeq and processed with MiXCR.

The paper as a whole reports these results and caveats: High GvH to HvG T cell clonal ratios were observed in the allografts of patients with donor T cell macrochimerism. The relatively low number and heterogeneity of intestinal transplant patients limited the conclusions. GvH clones were detected in recipient bone marrow, and some appeared earlier in ileal mucosa or blood, consistent with an intestinal mucosal origin. Early after transplant, peak levels of circulating GvH clones were found to be associated with declines in HvG clones.

The time point label here, explained by the study, means: cells obtained before transplantation from donor or recipient. CD3+CD4+ and CD3+CD8+ populations were FACS-sorted from unstimulated pre-transplant donor and recipient cells taken from spleen or lymph nodes. This TCR derives from a human donor who was the organ donor for an intestinal transplant. The receptor chain draws on TRBV4-3 and TRBJ1-4; the D segment could be TRBD1, given 6 matching bases. Source: unstimulated CD8+ T cells sorted from spleen or lymph node cells, taken before transplant. The bases are TGCGCCAGCAGCCGCGGACAGCTAGCAACTAATGAAAAACTGTTTTTT. It codes for CASSRGQLATNEKLFF.